The 8 T cell receptor beta chains below come from one sample, sequenced in a study of blood T cell repertoires in COVID-19 (dated by TCRdb to 2020 to 2022). The method behind the library was the immunoSEQ multiplex PCR assay. What TCRdb holds here is the immuneACCESS table cut down to in-frame rearrangements. Part of the clones is not present; checked against another copy, under half of the missing clones reflect an unresolved V gene, and the others are unexplained. This sample gives about 74,000 clones in total; roughly 84% of them show up just once. About 43% of the sample is held by the ten biggest clonotypes. Material: peripheral blood. All receptors derive from a man older than 75 with acute or convalescent COVID-19.

The J gene is TRBJ2-4, the V gene TRBV6-2 or TRBV6-3; 10 positions agree with TRBD2. The germline gives CDR1 MNHEY, CDR2 SVGEGT. This CDR3 region has 18 residues. V was clipped by 2 bases and J by 0 bases; unmatched bases: 7. CDR3 region: CASSYLSGRAQAKNIQYF. CDR3 sequence (DNA): TGTGCCAGCAGTTACCTGAGCGGGAGGGCCCAAGCCAAAAACATTCAGTACTTC.

This sequence joins TRBV28 and TRBJ1-4; 7 bases agree with TRBD1. The V gene's germline CDR1 is MDHEN and CDR2 SYDVKM. CDR3 length: 12 amino acids. Germline trimming cut 8 bases from V and 7 bases from J; bases unmatched to any gene: 4. The CDR3 coding sequence is TGTGCCAGCCAGGGGGGCCTTGAAAAACTGTTTTTT. Protein: CASQGGLEKLFF.

This clone appeared a few times. The CDR3 protein is CASSYGKGHTNQPQHF. Written as DNA, the CDR3 is TGTGCCAGCAGTTACGGAAAGGGACACACCAATCAGCCCCAGCATTTT. The chain uses TRBV6-2 or TRBV6-3 and TRBJ1-5; weak D call: TRBD1 (6 bases). Trimming removed 2 bases from V and 3 bases from J, with 14 bases in between. The CDR3 has 16 residues. Germline-derived CDR1 and CDR2 are MNHEY and SVGEGT.

J is TRBJ2-6 and V is TRBV5-1; D ambiguous. Per the germline V gene, CDR1 is SGHRS and CDR2 is YFSETQ. This CDR3 comprises 15 residues. Between the trimmed V and J ends, which lost 6 bases and 0 bases, there was a span of 10 bases. The CDR3 nucleotides are TGCGCCAGCATATTCGATAGCTCTGGGGCCAACGTCCTGACTTTC. Protein sequence: CASIFDSSGANVLTF. Based on the CDR3 plus reference TRBV5-1 and TRBJ2-6, the full variable domain is KAGVTQTPRYLIKTRGQQVTLSCSPISGHRSVSWYQQTPGQGLQFLFEYFSETQRNKGNFPGRFSGRQFSNSRSEMNVSTLELGDSALYLCASIFDSSGANVLTFGAGSRLTVL.

The V call is TRBV19, the J call TRBJ1-5; the match to TRBD1 covers 8 bases. Germline CDR1 reads LNHDA; CDR2 reads SQIVND (reference sequence). Germline trimming cut 7 bases from V and 4 bases from J; bases unmatched to any gene: 6. This CDR3 contains 14 residues. CDR3 sequence: CASTGQGGNQPQHF. For the CDR3, the DNA is TGTGCCAGTACCGGACAGGGAGGTAATCAGCCCCAGCATTTT.

This chain connects TRBV19 to TRBJ2-4, with 9 positions matching TRBD1. Germline V lookup: CDR1 LNHDA, CDR2 SQIVND (reference sequence). Unmatched junction bases numbered 8, after V lost 5 bases and J lost 0 bases. There are 17 residues in the CDR3. CDR3 DNA sequence: TGTGCCAGTAGTTCCCGGGACAGGGCTGGAGCCAAAAACATTCAGTACTTC. Its protein is CASSSRDRAGAKNIQYF.

The gene calls are TRBV10-1 and TRBJ1-2, with a tentative D call TRBD1 (6 bases). CDR1 and CDR2 from the germline V gene are WNHNN and SYGVQD (reference sequence). This CDR3 is built from 12 residues. V lost 2 bases to trimming and J lost 8 bases, with 9 bases between them. This CDR3 reads CASSEAGVGYTF. The CDR3 DNA follows: TGCGCCAGCAGTGAGGCAGGGGTGGGCTACACCTTC.

The J gene is TRBJ1-6, the V gene TRBV27; 7 nucleotides agree with TRBD1. This CDR3 contains 13 residues. Trimming at V came to 6 bases and at J to 9 bases, leaving 5 bases not matched to a gene. Per germline, CDR1 MNHEY and CDR2 SMNVEV (reference sequence). This chain's CDR3 is CASRSRGPSPLHF. The CDR3 DNA is TGTGCCAGCAGAAGTAGGGGGCCTTCACCCCTCCACTTT.